This T cell receptor (beta chain) came from a study of control samples from healthy donors and cancer patients. This CDR3 has 14 residues. The V and J ends lost 3 bases and 4 bases respectively, with 12 bases between them. The V gene's germline CDR1 is SGHDN and CDR2 FVKESK. TCRdb's copy holds only in-frame clones and misses some; the assay was immunoSEQ multiplex PCR. The sample comprises 75,000 to 100,000 clones, about 85% of which are singletons, and over 1% rests with the top ten. Input material: blood. The sequence was collected from a woman aged 45-59 years in good health. The chain has TRBV14 and TRBJ1-2; TRBD1 might be the D (5 bases). The chain's CDR3 is CASSQVGTGYGYTF. CDR3 sequence (DNA): TGTGCCAGCAGCCAGGTGGGGACCGGCTATGGCTACACCTTC.